A selection of T cell receptor beta chains follows, all from one sample in a study of human T cells and chemical hapten exposure. Via MiXCR, TCRdb re-called the RACE reads, giving one row per CDR3 protein. The sample has some 350,000 distinct CDR3 sequences, 5.5% to 8% seen once. The source material was whole blood, sampled in connection with sensitization to the hapten diphenylcyclopropenone (DPC). These receptors were taken from a woman between 18 and 29 years old with alopecia areata. Some clones in this sample may be carry-over from other donors' samples. CDR3s include the opening cysteine and the closing phenylalanine or tryptophan. D genes are given only for firm matches. The size entry is marked missing in some rows and otherwise reads once, few, many or a size class.

V: TRBV4-1; D: TRBD2; J: TRBJ2-1; size: few; CDR3: CASSQVPLAGGPGEFF; DNA: TGCGCCAGCAGCCAAGTTCCACTAGCGGGGGGCCCGGGCGAGTTCTTC
V: TRBV12-3/TRBV12-4; D: NA; J: TRBJ2-7; size: NA; CDR3: CASSWGWIYEQYF; DNA: TGTGCCAGCAGTTGGGGCTGGATTTACGAGCAGTACTTC
V: TRBV4-1; D: TRBD2; J: TRBJ2-1; size: few; CDR3: CASSQGDISGGWKAEQFF; DNA: TGCGCCAGCAGCCAGGGGGATATAAGCGGGGGTTGGAAGGCTGAGCAGTTCTTC
V: TRBV7-6; D: NA; J: TRBJ2-3; size: few; CDR3: CASSTSMPVDTQYF; DNA: TGTGCCAGCAGCACATCGATGCCCGTGGATACGCAGTATTTT
V: TRBV3-1; D: NA; J: TRBJ1-4; size: NA; CDR3: CASSQAATNEKLFF; DNA: TGTGCCAGCAGCCAAGCGGCAACTAATGAAAAACTGTTTTTT
V: TRBV12-3/TRBV12-4; D: TRBD1; J: TRBJ1-3; size: many; CDR3: CASSLTGTGNTIYF; DNA: TGTGCCAGCAGTTTGACAGGGACTGGAAACACCATATATTTT
V: TRBV11-2; D: NA; J: TRBJ2-2; size: NA; CDR3: CASSLQYRRGYLTGELFF; DNA: TGTGCCAGCAGCTTACAATACCGGCGGGGATACTTAACCGGGGAGCTGTTTTTT
V: TRBV5-1; D: NA; J: TRBJ2-5; size: many; CDR3: CASSLDSPGETQYF; DNA: TGCGCCAGCAGCTTGGATTCCCCTGGGGAGACCCAGTACTTC
V: TRBV7-2; D: NA; J: TRBJ2-1; size: NA; CDR3: CASSLLGGRDEQFF; DNA: TGTGCCAGCAGCCTCCTTGGAGGGCGGGATGAGCAGTTCTTC
V: TRBV3-1; D: TRBD2; J: TRBJ2-5; size: few; CDR3: CASSQGLAGGLETQYF; DNA: TGTGCCAGCAGCCAAGGACTAGCGGGGGGGCTGGAGACCCAGTACTTC
V: TRBV6-2/TRBV6-3; D: NA; J: TRBJ1-1; size: few; CDR3: CASSYSGRANTEAFF; DNA: TGTGCCAGCAGTTACTCCGGGAGGGCGAACACTGAAGCTTTCTTT
V: TRBV29-1; D: NA; J: TRBJ2-2; size: few; CDR3: CSVVGSTGELFF; DNA: TGCAGCGTTGTCGGATCCACCGGGGAGCTGTTTTTT
V: TRBV20-1; D: TRBD1; J: TRBJ1-2; size: NA; CDR3: CSASDPGQGPGYTF; DNA: TGCAGTGCTAGTGACCCGGGACAGGGTCCTGGCTACACCTTC
V: TRBV5-6; D: NA; J: TRBJ1-4; size: few; CDR3: CASSEGGRYPNEKLFF; DNA: TGTGCCAGCAGCGAAGGGGGGCGCTACCCTAATGAAAAACTGTTTTTT
V: TRBV5-1; D: NA; J: TRBJ1-1; size: few; CDR3: CASSLGILNTEAFF; DNA: TGCGCCAGCAGCTTGGGAATTCTGAACACTGAAGCTTTCTTT
V: TRBV10-3; D: TRBD1; J: TRBJ1-1; size: few; CDR3: CAISAGWTGGGEAFF; DNA: TGTGCCATCAGCGCGGGGTGGACAGGGGGCGGTGAAGCTTTCTTT
V: TRBV27; D: NA; J: TRBJ1-3; size: many; CDR3: CASSRTLSGNTIYF; DNA: TGTGCCAGCAGTAGGACACTATCTGGAAACACCATATATTTT
V: TRBV28; D: NA; J: TRBJ1-5; size: NA; CDR3: CASSFLGNQPQHF; DNA: TGTGCCAGCAGTTTCCTGGGCAATCAGCCCCAGCATTTT